The rows below give T cell receptor beta chains drawn from one sample of a study of blood T cell repertoires in COVID-19. The method was immunoSEQ multiplex PCR; TCRdb's version includes in-frame clones alone and lacks a portion of them. The table has 200,000 or so clones, just under 85% seen once. Sequenced sample: peripheral blood. These receptors all come from a woman in her 70s with active or convalescent COVID-19. The CDR3 runs from the conserved cysteine through the conserved F or W. Each record gives: J gene, clone size, V gene, D gene, CDR3 DNA, CDR3 protein. The D gene is left open where the match is weak. Rows give clone size only sometimes, using once, few, many, or a class for an expanded clone.

J gene: TRBJ1-6; clone size: NA; V gene: TRBV6-5; D gene: NA; CDR3 DNA: TGTGCCAGCAGTTTAGGGCAGGGCGATAATTCACCCCTCCACTTT; CDR3 protein: CASSLGQGDNSPLHF
J gene: TRBJ1-4; clone size: NA; V gene: TRBV27; D gene: TRBD1; CDR3 DNA: TGTGCCAGCAGGAGGGGACAGGGGATACTTGGGGCCAATGAAAAACTGTTTTTT; CDR3 protein: CASRRGQGILGANEKLFF
J gene: TRBJ2-4; clone size: NA; V gene: TRBV27; D gene: TRBD2; CDR3 DNA: TGTGCCAGCACTCGTAGCGGGACAAGTTTAGCCAAAAACATTCAGTACTTC; CDR3 protein: CASTRSGTSLAKNIQYF
J gene: TRBJ2-5; clone size: once; V gene: TRBV27; D gene: NA; CDR3 DNA: TGTGCCAGCTCCCTGTACCCTCCTATGTACCAAGAGACCCAGTACTTC; CDR3 protein: CASSLYPPMYQETQYF
J gene: TRBJ2-3; clone size: NA; V gene: TRBV5-1; D gene: NA; CDR3 DNA: TGCGCCAGCAGCTGGACAACCACAGATACGCAGTATTTT; CDR3 protein: CASSWTTTDTQYF
J gene: TRBJ2-7; clone size: NA; V gene: TRBV6-5; D gene: NA; CDR3 DNA: TGTGCCAGCAGTTACTCGTGGACTAACTCCTACGAGCAGTACTTC; CDR3 protein: CASSYSWTNSYEQYF
J gene: TRBJ1-1; clone size: NA; V gene: TRBV9; D gene: NA; CDR3 DNA: TGTGCCAGCAGCGTGGATATGGAAGGGGGCACTGAAGCTTTCTTT; CDR3 protein: CASSVDMEGGTEAFF
J gene: TRBJ1-5; clone size: NA; V gene: TRBV2; D gene: NA; CDR3 DNA: TGTGCCAGCAGTGAACGGAGGGTGGGTAGCAATCAGCCCCAGCATTTT; CDR3 protein: CASSERRVGSNQPQHF
J gene: TRBJ2-3; clone size: NA; V gene: TRBV25-1; D gene: TRBD1; CDR3 DNA: TGTGCCAGCATTGGACAGGGATTCGTAGTAGATACGCAGTATTTT; CDR3 protein: CASIGQGFVVDTQYF
J gene: TRBJ2-5; clone size: NA; V gene: TRBV29-1; D gene: TRBD1; CDR3 DNA: TGCAGCGTACTACAGGGGACAGAAGAGACCCAGTACTTC; CDR3 protein: CSVLQGTEETQYF
J gene: TRBJ1-2; clone size: NA; V gene: TRBV7-9; D gene: TRBD1; CDR3 DNA: TGTGCCAGCCGGTTCCAGGGGGGCAGATATGGCTACACCTTC; CDR3 protein: CASRFQGGRYGYTF
J gene: TRBJ1-1; clone size: NA; V gene: TRBV5-1; D gene: NA; CDR3 DNA: TGCGCCAGCAGCTTGGGAGGGGGTATCACTGAAGCTTTCTTT; CDR3 protein: CASSLGGGITEAFF
J gene: TRBJ2-3; clone size: NA; V gene: TRBV7-9; D gene: NA; CDR3 DNA: TGTGCCAGCACCCAAGGGGGAGGGGGAAATACGCAGTATTTT; CDR3 protein: CASTQGGGGNTQYF
J gene: TRBJ2-2; clone size: few; V gene: TRBV5-1; D gene: TRBD2; CDR3 DNA: TGCGCCAGCAGCTTGACTAGCGGGAGCACCGGGGAGCTGTTTTTT; CDR3 protein: CASSLTSGSTGELFF
J gene: TRBJ2-7; clone size: NA; V gene: TRBV27; D gene: NA; CDR3 DNA: TGTGCCAGCAGTTTAGAGAGGCTCTCCTACGAGCAGTACTTC; CDR3 protein: CASSLERLSYEQYF
J gene: TRBJ2-5; clone size: NA; V gene: TRBV28; D gene: NA; CDR3 DNA: TGTGCCAGCAGTTTTCAACAGGGAGGGGAGACCCAGTACTTC; CDR3 protein: CASSFQQGGETQYF
J gene: TRBJ2-1; clone size: NA; V gene: TRBV27; D gene: TRBD2; CDR3 DNA: TGTGCCAGCAGGAGGACCCGGGGCACCGGGACTAGCGGGAGCAATGAGCAGTTCTTC; CDR3 protein: CASRRTRGTGTSGSNEQFF
J gene: TRBJ2-2; clone size: NA; V gene: TRBV19; D gene: NA; CDR3 DNA: TGTGCCAGTAGGCGCGGTGGAGCGAACACCGGGGAGCTGTTTTTT; CDR3 protein: CASRRGGANTGELFF
J gene: TRBJ2-1; clone size: NA; V gene: TRBV6-1; D gene: NA; CDR3 DNA: TGTGCCAGCAGTGAATTTGTGCGTGAGCAGTTCTTC; CDR3 protein: CASSEFVREQFF
J gene: TRBJ2-2; clone size: NA; V gene: TRBV6-6; D gene: TRBD1; CDR3 DNA: TGTGCCAGCAGTAAAGGACAGGTTACGAACACCGGGGAGCTGTTTTTT; CDR3 protein: CASSKGQVTNTGELFF
J gene: TRBJ2-6; clone size: NA; V gene: TRBV6-6; D gene: TRBD2; CDR3 DNA: TGTGCCAGCAGTCGACGACTAGCGGGTAGCTCTGGGGCCAACGTCCTGACTTTC; CDR3 protein: CASSRRLAGSSGANVLTF
J gene: TRBJ2-3; clone size: NA; V gene: TRBV18; D gene: TRBD2; CDR3 DNA: TGTGCCAGCTCACCAGGTAGCGGGAGGGCCGGGACGCAGTATTTT; CDR3 protein: CASSPGSGRAGTQYF
J gene: TRBJ2-1; clone size: NA; V gene: TRBV19; D gene: TRBD2; CDR3 DNA: TGTGCCAGTAGTAGGATAGCGGGAGTTCCTTACAATGAGCAGTTCTTC; CDR3 protein: CASSRIAGVPYNEQFF
J gene: TRBJ2-5; clone size: NA; V gene: TRBV27; D gene: TRBD2; CDR3 DNA: TGTGCCAGCAGTTCCGGACTAGCGGGATTTAGGACCCAGTACTTC; CDR3 protein: CASSSGLAGFRTQYF
J gene: TRBJ2-1; clone size: few; V gene: TRBV25-1; D gene: TRBD1; CDR3 DNA: TGTGCCAGCGGAAGGGGGCCAGGGGTTGAGCAGTTCTTC; CDR3 protein: CASGRGPGVEQFF
J gene: TRBJ1-1; clone size: NA; V gene: TRBV19; D gene: TRBD1; CDR3 DNA: TGTGCCAGTAGCCGGACAGGGAGAGACACTGAAGCTTTCTTT; CDR3 protein: CASSRTGRDTEAFF
J gene: TRBJ2-2; clone size: NA; V gene: TRBV7-2; D gene: NA; CDR3 DNA: TGTGCCAGCAGCTTATTATCCGGGGTCACCGGGGAGCTGTTTTTT; CDR3 protein: CASSLLSGVTGELFF
J gene: TRBJ1-2; clone size: NA; V gene: TRBV24-1; D gene: NA; CDR3 DNA: TGTGCCACCAGTGATTTGGACACCCTCTATGGCTACACCTTC; CDR3 protein: CATSDLDTLYGYTF
J gene: TRBJ2-7; clone size: NA; V gene: TRBV15; D gene: NA; CDR3 DNA: TGTGCCACCAGCAGAGATCGGGGCGAGCAGTACTTC; CDR3 protein: CATSRDRGEQYF
J gene: TRBJ1-1; clone size: NA; V gene: TRBV29-1; D gene: TRBD1; CDR3 DNA: TGCAGCGTTAGAGGGGGCGGGATGAACACTGAAGCTTTCTTT; CDR3 protein: CSVRGGGMNTEAFF
J gene: TRBJ2-7; clone size: NA; V gene: TRBV28; D gene: NA; CDR3 DNA: TGTGCCAGCAGTTTTAGCAGGGTCTCCTACGAGCAGTACTTC; CDR3 protein: CASSFSRVSYEQYF
J gene: TRBJ1-1; clone size: NA; V gene: TRBV19; D gene: NA; CDR3 DNA: TGTGCCAGTAGTAGGGGGGGGATCACTGAAGCTTTCTTT; CDR3 protein: CASSRGGITEAFF
J gene: TRBJ2-2; clone size: NA; V gene: TRBV11-2; D gene: TRBD1; CDR3 DNA: TGTGCCAGCAGCTCCTCCGGGACAGCGAACACCGGGGAGCTGTTTTTT; CDR3 protein: CASSSSGTANTGELFF
J gene: TRBJ2-7; clone size: NA; V gene: TRBV6-5; D gene: TRBD1; CDR3 DNA: TGTGCCAGCAGTTCCCTTGGACAGGGTTTAGCCTACGAGCAGTACTTC; CDR3 protein: CASSSLGQGLAYEQYF
J gene: TRBJ2-2; clone size: NA; V gene: TRBV5-6; D gene: TRBD2; CDR3 DNA: TGTGCCAGCAGCTTAGGAGCGGGAGTGGGCACCGGGGAGCTGTTTTTT; CDR3 protein: CASSLGAGVGTGELFF
J gene: TRBJ2-5; clone size: NA; V gene: TRBV11-1; D gene: TRBD2; CDR3 DNA: TGTGCCAGCAGCTTAGGTCCTAGCGGGCAAGAGACCCAGTACTTC; CDR3 protein: CASSLGPSGQETQYF
J gene: TRBJ2-7; clone size: few; V gene: TRBV5-1; D gene: TRBD2; CDR3 DNA: TGCGCCAGCAGCTTGGTAGCGGGGGCAGCGGCCGAGCAGTACTTC; CDR3 protein: CASSLVAGAAAEQYF